The sample holds a few counts of the clone carrying this T cell receptor (beta chain). Its antigen is unidentified. These data belong to a study of regulatory T cells in long-lasting Graves disease. For TCR beta, libraries came from iRepertoire HTBI primers and Arm-PCR of CDR3 regions. A single record per CDR3 protein comes from TCRdb applying MiXCR to the multiplex PCR reads. The sample yields a few hundred thousand distinct CDR3 sequences, 20% to 30% seen once. As for time point: persistent/refractory GD, antithyroid drugs over 5 years with positive TRAb. Making the TCR library involved RNA that had been extracted from PBMCs. A peripheral blood sample, roughly 8.5 milliliters in volume, was drawn into EDTA tubes. Study-level results: Among samples with persistent disease, TRBV28, TRBJ1-2 and TRBJ2-5 were favored.

With V trimmed by 5 bases and J by 3 bases, 16 bases remained unmatched. Germline CDR1 and CDR2: PRHDT and FYEKMQ (reference sequence). This CDR3 has 18 residues. Sequences were derived from peripheral blood mononuclear cells (PBMCs), sampled when the disease was refractory, from a patient treated with antithyroid drugs. This chain connects TRBV13 to TRBJ2-7, with 10 bases fitting TRBD1. This receptor was taken from a female donor with Graves disease. This CDR3 is CASSPLGTGAAGLYEQYF. The CDR3, as DNA: TGTGCCAGCAGCCCCCTAGGGACAGGGGCAGCAGGACTCTACGAGCAGTACTTC.